These T cell receptor beta chains were read from a single sample in a study of shared clonotypes between healthy human individuals. Profiled with immunoSEQ multiplex PCR; TCRdb holds only in-frame clones, not every one. The repertoire holds approximately 2.4 million clones, with approximately 96% as singletons. Sequences were obtained from naive CD4+ T cells sorted from blood. Receptor source: a man between 18 and 35 years old in good health. CDR3s include the opening cysteine and the closing phenylalanine or tryptophan. The order of the fields is J gene, V gene, D gene, CDR3 DNA, CDR3 protein. A D gene is named only where the DNA matches it firmly.

J gene: TRBJ1-1; V gene: TRBV19; D gene: .; CDR3 DNA: TGTGCCAGTAGTCCCTCGGGGACGCCAGACACTGAAGCTTTCTTT; CDR3 protein: CASSPSGTPDTEAFF
J gene: TRBJ2-3; V gene: TRBV5-1; D gene: TRBD2; CDR3 DNA: TGCGCCAGCAGCTTGGTGGGACTAGCAACAGATACGCAGTATTTT; CDR3 protein: CASSLVGLATDTQYF
J gene: TRBJ2-2; V gene: TRBV9; D gene: .; CDR3 DNA: TGTGCCAGCAGCGTTACAGGGTCTGGTGGCACCGGGGAGCTGTTTTTT; CDR3 protein: CASSVTGSGGTGELFF
J gene: TRBJ2-7; V gene: TRBV13; D gene: TRBD1; CDR3 DNA: TGTGCCAGCAGCTTACGAGGGACAGCACACGAGCAGTACTTC; CDR3 protein: CASSLRGTAHEQYF
J gene: TRBJ2-5; V gene: TRBV5-4; D gene: .; CDR3 DNA: TGTGCCAGCAGCTTCGGTCGGCAGTCACAAGAGACCCAGTACTTC; CDR3 protein: CASSFGRQSQETQYF
J gene: TRBJ2-7; V gene: TRBV4-3; D gene: TRBD2; CDR3 DNA: TGCGCCAGCAGCCGACGACTAGCGAGCTCCTACGAGCAGTACTTC; CDR3 protein: CASSRRLASSYEQYF
J gene: TRBJ2-7; V gene: TRBV2; D gene: .; CDR3 DNA: TGTGCCAGCAGTGGTGCAAGGACGCCTTACGAGCAGTACTTC; CDR3 protein: CASSGARTPYEQYF
J gene: TRBJ2-3; V gene: TRBV10-1; D gene: TRBD2; CDR3 DNA: TGCGCCAGCACCTTAGCGGGAGCTCCAGATACGCAGTATTTT; CDR3 protein: CASTLAGAPDTQYF
J gene: TRBJ1-1; V gene: TRBV30; D gene: .; CDR3 DNA: TGTGCCTGGAGTGTGGGAGGGGATGAAGCTTTCTTT; CDR3 protein: CAWSVGGDEAFF
J gene: TRBJ2-3; V gene: TRBV12-5; D gene: .; CDR3 DNA: TGTGCTAGTGGTTCCGGACAGATCACAGATACGCAGTATTTT; CDR3 protein: CASGSGQITDTQYF
J gene: TRBJ1-1; V gene: TRBV2; D gene: .; CDR3 DNA: TGTGCCAGCAGTCCCCGACGGACAGAGAGGCCTGAAGCTTTCTTT; CDR3 protein: CASSPRRTERPEAFF
J gene: TRBJ1-2; V gene: TRBV6-6; D gene: .; CDR3 DNA: TGTGCCAGTACCCAAGCCAGTAACTATGGCTACACCTTC; CDR3 protein: CASTQASNYGYTF
J gene: TRBJ1-5; V gene: TRBV15; D gene: TRBD1; CDR3 DNA: TGTGCCACCATGGACAGGGGGAATCAGCCCCAGCATTTT; CDR3 protein: CATMDRGNQPQHF
J gene: TRBJ2-1; V gene: TRBV11-3; D gene: .; CDR3 DNA: TGTGCCAGCAGCTTAGGTTCTTCAGCAAACAATGAGCAGTTCTTC; CDR3 protein: CASSLGSSANNEQFF
J gene: TRBJ1-2; V gene: TRBV5-1; D gene: .; CDR3 DNA: TGCGCCAGCAGCCCCAGTGGGGGGGCGCTTCCCTATGGCTACACCTTC; CDR3 protein: CASSPSGGALPYGYTF
J gene: TRBJ1-5; V gene: TRBV6-1; D gene: .; CDR3 DNA: TGTGCCAGCACCGAGGGGGGGCGATCGGAGCCCCAGCATTTT; CDR3 protein: CASTEGGRSEPQHF
J gene: TRBJ2-7; V gene: TRBV4-1; D gene: TRBD1; CDR3 DNA: TGCGCCAGCAGCCTCTTTGAGACAGGGCGCGAGCAGTACTTC; CDR3 protein: CASSLFETGREQYF
J gene: TRBJ2-7; V gene: TRBV7-2; D gene: .; CDR3 DNA: TGTGCCAGCAGCTTAGGGGATCGACTACGTTCGGAGCAGTACTTC; CDR3 protein: CASSLGDRLRSEQYF
J gene: TRBJ1-1; V gene: TRBV5-6; D gene: TRBD1; CDR3 DNA: TGTGCCAGCAGCTCCCACGGGACAGGAAACACTGAAGCTTTCTTT; CDR3 protein: CASSSHGTGNTEAFF
J gene: TRBJ2-7; V gene: TRBV19; D gene: TRBD2; CDR3 DNA: TGTGCCGGGGACGGACCTATAGGCTATAGCGGGAGGTACGAGCAGTACTTC; CDR3 protein: CAGDGPIGYSGRYEQYF
J gene: TRBJ2-1; V gene: TRBV9; D gene: TRBD2; CDR3 DNA: TGTGCCAGCAGCGTGTCGGGGGGGAGGAATGAGCAGTTCTTC; CDR3 protein: CASSVSGGRNEQFF
J gene: TRBJ2-3; V gene: TRBV14; D gene: .; CDR3 DNA: TGTGCCAGCAGCGCACGGGCGCGGGGTAGCACAGATACGCAGTATTTT; CDR3 protein: CASSARARGSTDTQYF
J gene: TRBJ1-2; V gene: TRBV7-9; D gene: .; CDR3 DNA: TGTGCCAGCAGCTTAGAGCTCTTATACGGAGGCGGCTACACCTTC; CDR3 protein: CASSLELLYGGGYTF
J gene: TRBJ1-5; V gene: TRBV6-5; D gene: TRBD1; CDR3 DNA: TGTGCCAGCACATTGGACAGGGCAGGTCGTCAGCCCCAGCATTTT; CDR3 protein: CASTLDRAGRQPQHF
J gene: TRBJ1-1; V gene: TRBV5-4; D gene: TRBD1; CDR3 DNA: TGTGCCAGCAGCTCAAAGGCAGGGGGAGATGAAGCTTTCTTT; CDR3 protein: CASSSKAGGDEAFF
J gene: TRBJ1-3; V gene: TRBV5-6; D gene: .; CDR3 DNA: TGTGCCAGCAGCTTGGCCAGGGGATCTGGAAACACCATATATTTT; CDR3 protein: CASSLARGSGNTIYF
J gene: TRBJ2-5; V gene: TRBV7-8; D gene: .; CDR3 DNA: TGTGCCAGCAGCTCCCGCCCTACAGGGCAAGAGACCCAGTACTTC; CDR3 protein: CASSSRPTGQETQYF
J gene: TRBJ2-6; V gene: TRBV29-1; D gene: TRBD1; CDR3 DNA: TGCAGCGCCACGGGACAGAAAAACTCTGGGGCCAACGTCCTGACTTTC; CDR3 protein: CSATGQKNSGANVLTF
J gene: TRBJ2-7; V gene: TRBV18; D gene: TRBD1; CDR3 DNA: TGTGCCAGCTCCAAGAACGGACAGGGGGCCGGCGAGCAGTACTTC; CDR3 protein: CASSKNGQGAGEQYF
J gene: TRBJ1-1; V gene: TRBV27; D gene: .; CDR3 DNA: TGTGCCAGCAGTTCTCTCAGGGGAGAGGTGAACACTGAAGCTTTCTTT; CDR3 protein: CASSSLRGEVNTEAFF
J gene: TRBJ2-5; V gene: TRBV11-1; D gene: .; CDR3 DNA: TGTGCCAGCAGCGAGGGGGGGAAAGAGACCCAGTACTTC; CDR3 protein: CASSEGGKETQYF
J gene: TRBJ1-1; V gene: TRBV14; D gene: .; CDR3 DNA: TGTGCCAGCAGCCAACAATCAGGGAACACTGAAGCTTTCTTT; CDR3 protein: CASSQQSGNTEAFF
J gene: TRBJ2-1; V gene: TRBV19; D gene: .; CDR3 DNA: TGTGCCAGTAGTATAAACGAGGGGCGTCATGAGCAGTTCTTC; CDR3 protein: CASSINEGRHEQFF
J gene: TRBJ2-5; V gene: TRBV6-5; D gene: .; CDR3 DNA: TGTGCCAGCAGTCCTACAACAGTCCAAGAGACCCAGTACTTC; CDR3 protein: CASSPTTVQETQYF
J gene: TRBJ2-1; V gene: TRBV10-3; D gene: TRBD2; CDR3 DNA: TGTGCCATCCAACCTAGCGGGGGAGGAGATGAGCAGTTCTTC; CDR3 protein: CAIQPSGGGDEQFF
J gene: TRBJ2-7; V gene: TRBV2; D gene: TRBD1; CDR3 DNA: TGTGCCAGCAGTGATCCCGGGACAGCCTCCTACGAGCAGTACTTC; CDR3 protein: CASSDPGTASYEQYF
J gene: TRBJ1-4; V gene: TRBV27; D gene: .; CDR3 DNA: TGTGCCAGCACTCGCCCGGGAAAAGGTGAAAAACTGTTTTTT; CDR3 protein: CASTRPGKGEKLFF
J gene: TRBJ1-1; V gene: TRBV30; D gene: .; CDR3 DNA: TGTGCCTGCGACCTGAACACTGAAGCTTTCTTT; CDR3 protein: CACDLNTEAFF
J gene: TRBJ1-1; V gene: TRBV18; D gene: .; CDR3 DNA: TGTGCCAGCTCTTCGCAAAGGAACACTGAAGCTTTCTTT; CDR3 protein: CASSSQRNTEAFF
J gene: TRBJ1-5; V gene: TRBV7-2; D gene: .; CDR3 DNA: TGTGCCAGCAGCTCTATAATGGGGTGGTATAGCAATCAGCCCCAGCATTTT; CDR3 protein: CASSSIMGWYSNQPQHF
J gene: TRBJ2-1; V gene: TRBV2; D gene: .; CDR3 DNA: TGTGCCAGCAGGGGGGAGTCTGAGCAGTTCTTC; CDR3 protein: CASRGESEQFF
J gene: TRBJ1-2; V gene: TRBV27; D gene: .; CDR3 DNA: TGTGCCAGCAGTTCCCGGGACTTCCATGGCTACACCTTC; CDR3 protein: CASSSRDFHGYTF
J gene: TRBJ2-7; V gene: TRBV2; D gene: TRBD1; CDR3 DNA: TGTGCCAGCAGTACCGGGACAGGGGGGTCCTACGAGCAGTACTTC; CDR3 protein: CASSTGTGGSYEQYF
J gene: TRBJ1-4; V gene: TRBV2; D gene: .; CDR3 DNA: TGTGCCAGCAGTAAAGGGGGGACTAATGAAAAACTGTTTTTT; CDR3 protein: CASSKGGTNEKLFF
J gene: TRBJ2-1; V gene: TRBV10-1; D gene: TRBD2; CDR3 DNA: TGCGCCAGCAGTGACTTCGGACTAGCGGGAGATGAGCAGTTCTTC; CDR3 protein: CASSDFGLAGDEQFF
J gene: TRBJ1-1; V gene: TRBV5-4; D gene: .; CDR3 DNA: TGTGCCAGCAGCTTGGCAAGAATGAACACTGAAGCTTTCTTT; CDR3 protein: CASSLARMNTEAFF
J gene: TRBJ2-1; V gene: TRBV5-6; D gene: .; CDR3 DNA: TGTGCCAGCAGCGGCTACGGGAGCTCCTACAATGAGCAGTTCTTC; CDR3 protein: CASSGYGSSYNEQFF